The 9 T cell receptor beta chains below come from one sample, sequenced in a study of T-cell memory formation after mild COVID-19. MiXCR, applied by TCRdb to the 5' RACE reads, yields one record per CDR3 protein. This sample yields around 200,000 distinct CDR3 sequences, of which 20% to 25% are seen a single time; 20% to 25% belongs to the top ten. The material sequenced was PBMCs or a T cell subset sorted from them (not recorded which). These receptors were taken from an adult woman who had mild COVID-19 (a few samples of this study predate the infection). Cell type and time point are not known.

This clonotype has only a few counts. The V and J genes are TRBV12-3 or TRBV12-4 and TRBJ1-6; D remains ambiguous. CDR3 size: 15 residues. With 3 bases removed from V and 7 bases from J, the gap between germline ends came to 13 bases. The CDR3 region has the DNA TGTGCCAGCAGTTTTATCGAACTTCCGAATTCACCCCTCCACTTT. Translation: CASSFIELPNSPLHF.

Here the CDR3 reads CASSVESRGEQFF. CDR3 nucleotide sequence: TGTGCCAGCAGCGTAGAGTCGAGGGGTGAGCAGTTCTTC. The genes are TRBV9 and TRBJ2-1, with D perhaps being TRBD1 or TRBD2 (5 bases each). This CDR3 comprises 13 residues. Germline-derived CDR1 and CDR2 are SGDLS and YYNGEE. The germline V and J ends were trimmed by 0 bases and 9 bases, with 10 bases remaining between them.

In its sample, this clonotype was seen a few times. The chain's CDR3 is CASSYSLAGRTDTQYF. As DNA, the CDR3 is TGTGCCAGCAGTTACTCCTTAGCGGGGAGGACAGATACGCAGTATTTT. The V and J genes are TRBV6-5 and TRBJ2-3; 8 nucleotides match TRBD2. CDR3 length equals 16 residues. Germline lookup yields CDR1 MNHEY and CDR2 SVGAGI. V gave up 0 bases and J gave up 3 bases; unmatched junction bases: 5.

The chain carries TRBV6-5 and TRBJ2-3, with D possibly TRBD2 on 7 matching bases. There are 15 residues in the CDR3. The V end was cut by 2 bases, the J end by 2 bases, with 11 bases between. Germline CDR1 reads MNHEY; CDR2 reads SVGAGI. The CDR3 coding sequence is TGTGCCAGCAGTTACGCGGGGGCGACCACAGATACGCAGTATTTT. This codes for CASSYAGATTDTQYF.

This clonotype was observed a few times. The chain recombines TRBV7-8 with TRBJ2-3; possibly TRBD1 for D (5 bases). The CDR3 spans 16 residues. Trimming left V 5 bases short and J 0 bases short, with 15 bases between. In germline, CDR1 is SGHVS, CDR2 FQNEAQ. Here the CDR3 reads CASSEKGEVSTDTQYF. The CDR3 nucleotides read TGTGCCAGCAGCGAGAAAGGGGAAGTAAGCACAGATACGCAGTATTTT.

The J gene is TRBJ1-1, the V gene TRBV30; possible D gene TRBD1, 6 bases. This CDR3 region has 13 residues. CDR1 is GTSNPN, CDR2 SVGIG, per germline (reference sequence). The V gene lost 5 bases and the J gene lost 0 bases, with 10 bases spanning the gap. CDR3 nucleotide sequence: TGTGCCTGGTCGGGACAAATGAACACTGAAGCTTTCTTT. Its translation is CAWSGQMNTEAFF.

This clonotype occurred once. This rearrangement joins TRBV7-8 to TRBJ1-1, with D uncertain. The germline CDR1 and CDR2 sequences are SGHVS and FQNEAQ. The length of the CDR3 is 16 residues. Trimming stripped 5 bases from V and 5 bases from J, with 21 bases between. The CDR3 bases are TGTGCCAGCAGCCCGCACCTACAGTTTGATATGACTGAAGCTTTCTTT. This codes for CASSPHLQFDMTEAFF.

This clonotype has more than one count but fewer than ten. The J gene is TRBJ1-3, the V gene TRBV7-9; D is unresolved. The CDR3 consists of 13 residues. CDR1 is SEHNR and CDR2 is FQNEAQ in the germline V gene (reference sequence). V lost 1 base and J lost 4, with 5 bases in between. As DNA, the CDR3 is TGTGCCAGCAGCTTAGGAGGGGGAAACACCATATATTTT. The encoded protein is CASSLGGGNTIYF.

Only a few counts were recorded for this clonotype. The chain joins TRBV5-1 to TRBJ2-7, with a possible D match to TRBD1 (5 bases). Germline V gives CDR1 SGHRS, CDR2 YFSETQ. Trimming took off 4 bases at V and 2 bases at J, with 13 bases between the two ends. CDR3 length: 14 residues. In DNA form, the CDR3 reads TGCGCCAGCAGCCCCGAAGGGGAAGCCTACGAGCAGTACTTC. This codes for CASSPEGEAYEQYF.